This T cell receptor (beta chain) was identified during a study of CD8+CD57+ T cells in acquired aplastic anemia. On the study more broadly: The DNA of sorted CD4+ and CD8+ cells averaged roughly 3.2 ug. Study-wide results and caveats: Roughly 28 was the count of CD8+ CDR3 sequences that patients shared with controls.

Patients included in sequencing had previously demonstrated CD8+CD57+ cell expansion by flow cytometry. All patients had severe acquired aplastic anemia. Comments on this clonotype: Its antigen is undetermined.

Profiling that covered TCR beta VDJ and CDR3 relied on genomic DNA as its template. TCRdb processed the reads anew with MiXCR; each CDR3 protein has one entry. This sample has nearly 60,000 distinct CDR3 sequences; just over 55% occur once, and the top ten carry roughly 15%. Trimming took 4 bases from V and 2 from J; bases not matched to a gene: 6. The CDR3 covers 14 residues. Germline V CDR1 and CDR2: SQVTM, ANQGSEA. Sequenced material: sorted CD4+, CD8+, or CD8+CD57+ T cells (not recorded which) from PBMCs. The chain uses TRBV29-1 and TRBJ2-7; 9 nucleotides align to TRBD1. This clonotype was obtained from a human donor with aplastic anemia. The CDR3 spells CSVAGTGTTYEQYF. CDR3 nucleotide sequence: TGCAGCGTTGCGGGGACAGGGACCACCTACGAGCAGTACTTC.